The 20 T cell receptor beta chains presented below share a single source sample, sequenced in a study of response to subunit inactivated influenza vaccine. TCRdb ran MiXCR on the RT-PCR reads and lists one entry per CDR3 protein. Of hundreds of thousands of distinct CDR3 sequences detected, 9.5% to 12% appear once; the ten largest clones hold 12%. The material sequenced was PBMCs from blood, taken roughly 6 weeks after vaccination. The receptors stem from a man aged 50 to 59 who received an inactivated influenza vaccine.

This chain joins TRBV5-1 and TRBJ2-2, with D possibly being TRBD1 or TRBD2 (5 bases each). The germline V gene has CDR1 SGHRS and CDR2 YFSETQ. The germline V and J ends were trimmed by 4 bases and 5 bases, with 15 bases remaining between them. The CDR3 has 15 amino acids. Here the CDR3 DNA reads TGCGCCAGCAGCGCCGGGACCCCGAGGACCGGGGAGCTGTTTTTT. Its translation is CASSAGTPRTGELFF.

The V and J genes are TRBV6-1 and TRBJ2-7; a possible D gene is TRBD2 (6 bases). CDR1 and CDR2 from the germline V gene are MNHNS and SASEGT. The length of the CDR3 is 12 residues. V lost 7 bases and J lost 3, with 10 bases in between. The CDR3 region has the DNA TGTGCCAGCACGGGGGATATCTACGAGCAGTACTTC. Its translation is CASTGDIYEQYF.

This chain uses TRBV19 with TRBJ1-5; 12 nucleotides align to TRBD1. V was clipped by 6 bases and J by 5 bases; unmatched bases: 8. The CDR3 consists of 16 residues. Germline CDR1 and CDR2: LNHDA and SQIVND (reference sequence). CDR3 sequence: CASRSLGTGGDQPQHF. The CDR3 DNA sequence: TGTGCCAGTAGGAGCCTGGGGACAGGGGGCGATCAGCCCCAGCATTTT.

This clonotype was detected many times. The chain couples TRBV10-3 to TRBJ2-1; 7 nucleotides match TRBD1. Germline V gene lookup returns CDR1 ENHRY and CDR2 SYGVKD. J gave up 8 bases and V 2 bases, and 6 bases lay outside the gene matches. The CDR3 consists of 14 residues. The CDR3 here is CAISEEGALDEQFF. DNA of the CDR3: TGTGCCATCAGTGAGGAGGGGGCGCTAGATGAGCAGTTCTTC.

This clonotype was observed a few times. The chain combines TRBV5-1 with TRBJ2-7, with TRBD2 matching over 9 bases. Trimming took 4 bases from V and 6 from J; bases not matched to a gene: 5. Per germline, CDR1 SGHRS and CDR2 YFSETQ. CDR3 size: 13 residues. The chain's CDR3 is CASSPTSGLEQYF. DNA for the CDR3: TGCGCCAGCAGCCCCACTAGCGGGCTCGAGCAGTACTTC.

This clonotype has at least ten counts. The genes are TRBV11-2 and TRBJ2-1, with 8 bases matching TRBD1. The CDR3 covers 16 residues. From germline, CDR1 is SGHAT and CDR2 FQNNGV. Germline trimming cut 1 base from V and 1 base from J; bases unmatched to any gene: 3. In DNA, the CDR3 is TGTGCCAGCAGCTTAGCCCGGGACAGGTCCTACAATGAGCAGTTCTTC. Its translation is CASSLARDRSYNEQFF. The full variable domain, rest sourced from reference TRBV11-2 and TRBJ2-1, is EAGVAQSPRYKIIEKRQSVAFWCNPISGHATLYWYQQILGQGPKLLIQFQNNGVVDDSQLPKDRFSAERLKGVDSTLKIQPAKLEDSAVYLCASSLARDRSYNEQFFGPGTRLTVL.

The chain uses TRBV7-9 and TRBJ1-1; D gene ambiguous. The CDR3 sequence is 14 residues long. V was trimmed by 1 base and J by 6 bases, leaving 12 bases between them. Germline V CDR1 and CDR2: SEHNR, FQNEAQ (reference sequence). CDR3 loop: CASSLGGVVAEAFF. The CDR3 nucleotides are TGTGCCAGCAGCTTAGGGGGAGTGGTCGCTGAAGCTTTCTTT.

The table lists this clonotype with a few counts. The chain is built from TRBV20-1 and TRBJ2-6, with TRBD1 as a possible D gene (6 bases). This CDR3 is 15 amino acids long. The ends were cut back, 6 bases at V and 2 bases at J, with 14 bases in the middle. Germline CDR1 is DFQATT and CDR2 is SNEGSKA (reference sequence). The CDR3 region has the DNA TGCAGTGCAAAGCTCCCAGGGGCTGGGGCCAACGTCCTGACTTTC. Its protein product is CSAKLPGAGANVLTF.

The chain carries TRBV29-1 and TRBJ1-2, with TRBD1 matching 8 bases. There are 14 residues in the CDR3. V gave up 1 base and J gave up 3 bases; unmatched junction bases: 4. Germline V CDR1 and CDR2: SQVTM, ANQGSEA. The CDR3 bases are TGCAGCGTTGAAGTGGCAGGGGGCTACTATGGCTACACCTTC. Residues: CSVEVAGGYYGYTF.

The chain combines TRBV12-3 or TRBV12-4 with TRBJ1-5; 10 bases match TRBD1. This CDR3 contains 16 residues. V was pared by 5 bases and J by 6 bases, with 10 bases of the junction left unmatched. DNA for the CDR3: TGTGCCAGCAGTCCTAACGCGGGACAGGGGAGTCAGCCCCAGCATTTT. Translation gives CASSPNAGQGSQPQHF.

This clonotype was counted only a few times. The chain uses TRBV12-3 or TRBV12-4 and TRBJ2-1, with 8 bases aligning to TRBD2. Losses at the gene ends were 6 bases for V and 9 bases for J; bases not matched to a gene: 7. The CDR3 covers 13 residues. The CDR3 is CASSPGGPGEQFF. In nucleotides, the CDR3 is TGTGCCAGCAGCCCGGGGGGGCCGGGTGAGCAGTTCTTC.

The rearrangement links TRBV20-1 to TRBJ1-1; 7 bases map to TRBD1. Germline V gene data show CDR1 as DFQATT and CDR2 as SNEGSKA (reference sequence). There are 14 residues in the CDR3. V shed 6 bases and J 7 bases; nucleotides not matched to a gene: 14. The CDR3: CSADRAGGVGEAFF. Written as DNA, the CDR3 is TGCAGTGCCGACAGGGCAGGCGGAGTCGGTGAAGCTTTCTTT.

This clonotype has only one observation. The chain joins TRBV5-1 to TRBJ1-4; TRBD1 matches 9 bases. The CDR3 is 14 amino acids. Per the germline V gene, CDR1 is SGHRS and CDR2 is YFSETQ. The V segment lost 4 bases and the J segment 7 bases; nucleotides outside the gene matches: 5. Here the CDR3 reads CASSIGQGSEKLFF. CDR3 in DNA: TGCGCCAGCAGCATAGGACAGGGGAGTGAAAAACTGTTTTTT.

To note about this clonotype: The CDR3 end shows no conserved phenylalanine or tryptophan, and so a read error is likely. The chain uses TRBV28 and TRBJ1-6; TRBD1 might be the D (5 bases). This CDR3 region has 17 residues. Germline V gene data show CDR1 as MDHEN and CDR2 as SYDVKM. V dropped 5 bases and J dropped 1 base, with 15 bases sitting between them. This CDR3 is CASSNPGRGSYNSPLHL. The CDR3, as DNA: TGTGCCAGCAGTAACCCCGGACGGGGGTCCTATAATTCACCCCTCCACCTT.

The genes are TRBV29-1 and TRBJ2-1; TRBD1 matches at 7 bases. Germline trimming cut 2 bases from V and 10 bases from J; bases unmatched to any gene: 14. CDR3 length: 15 residues. Germline CDR1 and CDR2: SQVTM and ANQGSEA. CDR3 sequence: CSVEYNVGGPLEQFF. CDR3 DNA: TGCAGCGTTGAATACAATGTAGGGGGCCCCCTGGAGCAGTTCTTC.

This clonotype was seen more than once but under ten times. This sequence joins TRBV20-1 and TRBJ1-1, with D hard to call. This CDR3 region has 13 residues. The V and J ends lost 2 bases and 5 bases respectively, with 12 bases between them. CDR1 and CDR2 from the germline V gene are DFQATT and SNEGSKA (reference sequence). DNA of the CDR3: TGCAGTGCTAGATCAGAACCGGGTACTGAAGCTTTCTTT. As protein: CSARSEPGTEAFF.

This clonotype was detected a few times. The CDR3 region is CASSSPTSGRDTDTQYF. CDR3 bases: TGTGCCAGCAGCTCGCCCACGAGCGGGAGGGACACAGATACGCAGTATTTT. This chain joins TRBV7-9 and TRBJ2-3; TRBD2 matches 10 bases. Germline-derived CDR1 and CDR2 are SEHNR and FQNEAQ (reference sequence). The V and J ends lost 4 bases and 2 bases, in that order; junction bases with no gene match: 9. The CDR3 is 17 residues long. Using reference TRBV7-9 and TRBJ2-3 for the parts outside the CDR3, the full variable domain is DTGVSQNPRHKITKRGQNVTFRCDPISEHNRLYWYRQTLGQGPEFLTYFQNEAQLEKSRLLSDRFSAERPKGSFSTLEIQRTEQGDSAMYLCASSSPTSGRDTDTQYFGPGTRLTVL.

The sample holds many counts of this clonotype. Written as DNA, the CDR3 is TGTGCCAGCAGTTTAGGAGGTCAGGTTCGTCAGCCCCAGCATTTT. As protein: CASSLGGQVRQPQHF. The chain is built from TRBV12-3 or TRBV12-4 and TRBJ1-5; D not resolved. The CDR3 loop spans 15 amino acids. V lost 1 base and J 6 bases, leaving 13 bases between the germline ends.

This chain connects TRBV28 to TRBJ2-1, with 12 bases fitting TRBD2. The trim removed 5 bases at V and 0 bases at J, leaving 5 bases unmatched. This CDR3 comprises 17 residues. In germline, CDR1 is MDHEN, CDR2 SYDVKM. The CDR3 DNA follows: TGTGCCAGCAGTCACCCTAGCGGGAGGGCCTCCTACAATGAGCAGTTCTTC. Encoded protein: CASSHPSGRASYNEQFF. The full variable domain, its missing parts supplied by reference TRBV28 and TRBJ2-1, is DVKVTQSSRYLVKRTGEKVFLECVQDMDHENMFWYRQDPGLGLRLIYFSYDVKMKEKGDIPEGYSVSREKKERFSLILESASTNQTSMYLCASSHPSGRASYNEQFFGPGTRLTVL.

There are a few counts of this clonotype. The chain carries TRBV20-1 and TRBJ2-5, with 7 bases fitting TRBD2. CDR1 is DFQATT, CDR2 SNEGSKA, per germline (reference sequence). This CDR3 region has 13 residues. V lost 1 base and J lost 3; bases outside the gene matches: 2. CDR3 sequence: CSARAGGKETQYF. The CDR3 DNA reads as TGCAGTGCTAGAGCGGGAGGAAAAGAGACCCAGTACTTC.